The rows below give T cell receptor beta chains drawn from one sample of a study of Ad26.COV2.S vaccination and SARS-CoV-2 variants. Produced via immunoSEQ multiplex PCR; TCRdb's table is partial and in-frame only. Of hundreds of thousands of clones in the sample, over 75% were seen once. The specimen comprised peripheral blood, sampled in a trial of Ad26.COV2.S vaccine versus placebo. All receptors come from a person between 18 and 65 years old who received the Ad26.COV2.S COVID-19 vaccine or a placebo. The CDR3 runs from the conserved cysteine through the conserved F or W. A D gene is named only where the DNA matches it firmly. Only some rows state a clone size, as once, few, many or a class for expanded clones.

V gene	J gene	D gene	clone size	CDR3 protein	CDR3 DNA
TRBV27	TRBJ2-3	.	.	CATSDSSTDTQYF	TGTGCCACCTCGGATAGTAGCACAGATACGCAGTATTTT
TRBV2	TRBJ2-3	TRBD1	once	CASSGQGITDTQYF	TGTGCCAGCAGTGGACAGGGGATCACAGATACGCAGTATTTT
TRBV19	TRBJ1-5	.	.	CASTSELPQPQHF	TGTGCCAGTACCTCGGAATTGCCGCAGCCCCAGCATTTT
TRBV4-2	TRBJ1-5	.	.	CASSQGRDAYQPQHF	TGTGCCAGCAGCCAAGGCCGGGACGCCTATCAGCCCCAGCATTTT
TRBV4-1	TRBJ2-3	.	.	CASSPTGADTQYF	TGCGCCAGCAGCCCAACCGGGGCAGATACGCAGTATTTT
TRBV30	TRBJ1-2	.	.	CARLGTTNYGYTF	TGTGCCAGACTGGGGACTACTAACTATGGCTACACCTTC
TRBV5-1	TRBJ2-1	TRBD1	.	CASSSGQGRSDEQFF	TGCGCCAGCAGCTCCGGACAGGGAAGGAGTGATGAGCAGTTCTTC
TRBV6-6	TRBJ1-2	.	.	CASSYPSSANYGYTF	TGTGCCAGCAGTTACCCCTCATCGGCTAACTATGGCTACACCTTC
TRBV10-3	TRBJ2-3	.	.	CAISWDALNMGTQYF	TGTGCCATCAGCTGGGACGCTCTCAATATGGGTACGCAGTATTTT
TRBV6-5	TRBJ1-3	.	.	CASSYQGQRSGNTIYF	TGTGCCAGCAGCTACCAGGGGCAGCGCTCTGGAAACACCATATATTTT
TRBV28	TRBJ2-3	TRBD1	once	CASRGQGYTDTQYF	TGTGCCAGCAGGGGACAGGGGTACACAGATACGCAGTATTTT
TRBV5-8	TRBJ2-2	.	.	CASSFEVGAGELFF	TGTGCCAGCAGCTTTGAGGTGGGGGCCGGGGAGCTGTTTTTT
TRBV6-6	TRBJ2-4	.	.	CASSSGPFPKNIQYF	TGTGCCAGCAGTTCCGGACCCTTCCCCAAAAACATTCAGTACTTC
TRBV7-8	TRBJ2-5	.	.	CASSPELKGTQYF	TGTGCCAGCAGCCCTGAATTGAAAGGGACCCAGTACTTC
TRBV7-8	TRBJ2-1	.	.	CASSLGTAYNEQFF	TGTGCCAGCAGCTTAGGGACAGCGTACAATGAGCAGTTCTTC
TRBV4-1	TRBJ2-6	.	once	CASSQVGRVRIGANVLTF	TGCGCCAGCAGCCAAGTTGGCAGGGTAAGAATTGGGGCCAACGTCCTGACTTTC
TRBV27	TRBJ2-1	.	.	CASSFLSGLYEQFF	TGTGCCAGCAGTTTTCTATCTGGGCTGTATGAGCAGTTCTTC
TRBV9	TRBJ1-1	.	.	CASSVEGGNTEAFF	TGTGCCAGCAGCGTGGAAGGGGGGAACACTGAAGCTTTCTTT
TRBV18	TRBJ1-5	TRBD1	.	CASSAGTDDQPQHF	TGTGCCAGCTCAGCCGGGACAGACGATCAGCCCCAGCATTTT
TRBV30	TRBJ1-5	TRBD1	.	CAWSPTGTNQPQHF	TGTGCCTGGAGCCCGACAGGGACTAATCAGCCCCAGCATTTT
TRBV5-1	TRBJ2-7	TRBD1	.	CASSREGQAYEQYF	TGCGCCAGCAGCCGCGAGGGACAGGCCTACGAGCAGTACTTC
TRBV27	TRBJ2-1	.	.	CASSWGDSYNEQFF	TGTGCCAGCAGTTGGGGTGACTCCTACAATGAGCAGTTCTTC
TRBV12-3/TRBV12-4	TRBJ2-1	.	.	CASIPTRGEQFF	TGTGCCAGCATCCCCACTAGGGGTGAGCAGTTCTTC
TRBV18	TRBJ1-1	TRBD1	.	CASSPRNQGAPLAEAFF	TGTGCCAGCTCACCACGGAACCAGGGGGCTCCGCTGGCTGAAGCTTTCTTT
TRBV6-5	TRBJ2-7	.	.	CASSYNSLYEQYF	TGTGCCAGCAGTTACAACAGCCTCTACGAGCAGTACTTC
TRBV7-2	TRBJ2-5	.	.	CASSLGGLETQYF	TGTGCCAGCAGCTTAGGAGGGCTGGAGACCCAGTACTTC
TRBV4-2	TRBJ1-6	TRBD1	.	CASSPGTGNSPLHF	TGTGCCAGCAGCCCCGGGACAGGAAATTCACCCCTCCACTTT
TRBV15	TRBJ2-2	.	once	CATSGGRSNTGELFF	TGTGCCACCAGCGGGGGACGGTCGAACACCGGGGAGCTGTTTTTT
TRBV4-1	TRBJ2-5	.	.	CASSQGGRGLETQYF	TGCGCCAGCAGCCAAGGGGGAAGGGGCTTGGAGACCCAGTACTTC
TRBV6-5	TRBJ1-5	.	.	CASSYSRYQPQHF	TGTGCCAGCAGTTACTCTCGCTATCAGCCCCAGCATTTT
TRBV5-8	TRBJ1-1	.	.	CASSPYRGTGGTEAFF	TGTGCCAGCAGCCCGTACCGTGGGACCGGGGGGACTGAAGCTTTCTTT
TRBV30	TRBJ1-1	.	.	CAWSPGLPNTEAFF	TGTGCCTGGAGTCCGGGACTGCCGAACACTGAAGCTTTCTTT
TRBV9	TRBJ1-1	.	.	CASSVDEGNTEAFF	TGTGCCAGCAGCGTAGATGAGGGGAACACTGAAGCTTTCTTT
TRBV5-1	TRBJ2-3	.	.	CASSLVASSTDTQYF	TGCGCCAGCAGCTTGGTAGCGTCTAGCACAGATACGCAGTATTTT
TRBV5-6	TRBJ2-1	.	.	CASSRTGTPYNEQFF	TGTGCCAGCAGCCGGACCGGGACTCCGTACAATGAGCAGTTCTTC
TRBV9	TRBJ2-7	.	.	CASSPAGPSYEQYF	TGTGCCAGCAGTCCCGCAGGGCCTAGCTACGAGCAGTACTTC
TRBV10-3	TRBJ2-1	.	.	CAISEGKGLEFF	TGTGCCATCAGTGAGGGTAAGGGGCTGGAGTTCTTC
TRBV11-3	TRBJ2-5	TRBD2	once	CASSLRGRQETQYF	TGTGCCAGCAGCCTGCGGGGGAGACAAGAGACCCAGTACTTC
TRBV7-9	TRBJ2-7	TRBD1	.	CASSLPGTGIYEQYF	TGTGCCAGCAGTTTACCCGGGACAGGGATATACGAGCAGTACTTC
TRBV5-4	TRBJ2-1	TRBD1	.	CASSSPGTGTEQFF	TGTGCCAGCAGCAGTCCCGGGACAGGAACGGAGCAGTTCTTC
TRBV6-2/TRBV6-3	TRBJ2-3	TRBD2	.	CASSYTELAGYTDTQYF	TGTGCCAGCAGTTACACCGAACTAGCGGGGTACACAGATACGCAGTATTTT